This T cell receptor (beta chain) comes out of a study of T cell responses to AZD1222 COVID-19 vaccine. In the study overall: Doses given second, at about 4 or about 12 weeks, were pooled.

Concerning this clone itself: Antigen specificity is unknown.

The CDR3 has 17 residues. Trimming cost V 0 bases and J 9 bases; bases outside gene matches: 11. CDR1 and CDR2 (germline): MGHRA, YSYEKL. The repertoire was sequenced with immunoSEQ multiplex PCR; TCRdb's copy has only in-frame clones and lacks some. The sample contains about 130,000 clones, 65% to 90% of which appear only once. Study-wide results and caveats: The study reported that nearly half of spike-specific TCRs target unmutated variant regions. Spike-spanning, vaccine-associated CD4 TCRs were dominant at 160-218 and 743-854. There were mostly white British donors and more females than males, and clonal diversity was possibly underestimated.

The specimen was peripheral blood, collected on day 0 of AZD1222 vaccination. This chain uses TRBV4-1 with TRBJ1-6; 7 nucleotides align to TRBD1. The sequence derives from an adult in good health. The CDR3 is CASSQEGGQVVSSPLHF. The CDR3 DNA reads TGCGCCAGCAGCCAAGAGGGCGGACAGGTTGTAAGTTCACCCCTCCACTTT.